These T cell receptor beta chains were read from a single sample in a study of T cell responses to AZD1222 COVID-19 vaccine. Sequencing used immunoSEQ multiplex PCR; TCRdb keeps in-frame clones, though not all of them. The data show more than 70,000 clones, with 86% seen just once and about 8% held by the top ten. The sequences come from peripheral blood, collected on day 0 of AZD1222 vaccination. The origin of the receptors is an adult in good health. The CDR3 runs from the conserved cysteine through the conserved F or W. Each record gives: CDR3 protein, CDR3 DNA, V gene, clone size, D gene, J gene. A D gene is named only where the DNA matches it firmly. Some rows mark clone size as missing; the rest say once, few, many or name a class of expanded clone.

CDR3 protein: CATSDPGVLQQNTGELFF; CDR3 DNA: TGTGCCACCAGTGATCCAGGGGTCCTACAACAGAACACCGGGGAGCTGTTTTTT; V gene: TRBV24-1; clone size: -; D gene: -; J gene: TRBJ2-2
CDR3 protein: CASSPPRGELFF; CDR3 DNA: TGTGCCAGCTCACCACCCCGCGGGGAGCTGTTTTTT; V gene: TRBV18; clone size: -; D gene: -; J gene: TRBJ2-2
CDR3 protein: CASSLAGNTGELFF; CDR3 DNA: TGTGCCAGCAGCTTAGCGGGTAACACCGGGGAGCTGTTTTTT; V gene: TRBV7-9; clone size: -; D gene: -; J gene: TRBJ2-2
CDR3 protein: CAWSVKSGQGNYGYTF; CDR3 DNA: TGTGCCTGGAGTGTAAAGTCGGGACAGGGAAACTATGGCTACACCTTC; V gene: TRBV30; clone size: -; D gene: TRBD1; J gene: TRBJ1-2
CDR3 protein: CATSRDPVGSGNTIYF; CDR3 DNA: TGTGCCACCAGCAGAGATCCGGTTGGCTCTGGAAACACCATATATTTT; V gene: TRBV15; clone size: once; D gene: -; J gene: TRBJ1-3
CDR3 protein: CASSDLGRGIYEQYF; CDR3 DNA: TGTGCCAGCAGTGATCTAGGCAGGGGGATTTACGAGCAGTACTTC; V gene: TRBV6-1; clone size: -; D gene: TRBD1; J gene: TRBJ2-7
CDR3 protein: CASGFAGGDTQYF; CDR3 DNA: TGTGCTAGTGGTTTTGCCGGGGGGGATACGCAGTATTTT; V gene: TRBV12-5; clone size: once; D gene: TRBD2; J gene: TRBJ2-3
CDR3 protein: CASRDLRTYQETQYF; CDR3 DNA: TGTGCCAGCAGGGATTTAAGGACGTACCAAGAGACCCAGTACTTC; V gene: TRBV7-2; clone size: -; D gene: -; J gene: TRBJ2-5
CDR3 protein: CASSLFSGQPQHF; CDR3 DNA: TGTGCCAGCAGCTTATTCTCAGGGCAGCCCCAGCATTTT; V gene: TRBV7-2; clone size: -; D gene: -; J gene: TRBJ1-5
CDR3 protein: CASSGSAYEQYF; CDR3 DNA: TGTGCCAGCTCAGGGTCGGCCTACGAGCAGTACTTC; V gene: TRBV18; clone size: -; D gene: -; J gene: TRBJ2-7
CDR3 protein: CASSLKTHNQPQHF; CDR3 DNA: TGTGCCAGCAGCTTAAAGACACACAATCAGCCCCAGCATTTT; V gene: TRBV7-2; clone size: -; D gene: -; J gene: TRBJ1-5
CDR3 protein: CASSQDLGRTLGYTF; CDR3 DNA: TGTGCCAGCAGCCAAGATTTAGGACGGACTCTAGGCTACACCTTC; V gene: TRBV4-2; clone size: -; D gene: -; J gene: TRBJ1-2
CDR3 protein: CASLNQPQHF; CDR3 DNA: TGTGCCAGCCTTAATCAGCCCCAGCATTTT; V gene: TRBV21-1; clone size: -; D gene: -; J gene: TRBJ1-5
CDR3 protein: CASNPGQGALRVETQYF; CDR3 DNA: TGTGCCAGCAACCCAGGACAGGGGGCGCTTCGTGTCGAGACCCAGTACTTC; V gene: TRBV5-4; clone size: -; D gene: TRBD1; J gene: TRBJ2-5
CDR3 protein: CASLPRLGGEQYF; CDR3 DNA: TGTGCCAGCCTACCGAGGTTAGGGGGCGAGCAGTACTTC; V gene: TRBV28; clone size: many; D gene: -; J gene: TRBJ2-7
CDR3 protein: CSASTLPGAFF; CDR3 DNA: TGCAGTGCTTCGACTCTCCCCGGGGCTTTCTTT; V gene: TRBV20-1; clone size: -; D gene: -; J gene: TRBJ1-1
CDR3 protein: CSWDYQETQYF; CDR3 DNA: TGCAGTTGGGACTACCAAGAGACCCAGTACTTC; V gene: TRBV20-1; clone size: -; D gene: -; J gene: TRBJ2-5
CDR3 protein: CATRIQGKNTEAFF; CDR3 DNA: TGTGCCACCCGCATCCAGGGGAAGAACACTGAAGCTTTCTTT; V gene: TRBV5-4; clone size: once; D gene: -; J gene: TRBJ1-1
CDR3 protein: CASSLFRGPSELFF; CDR3 DNA: TGTGCCAGCAGCTTATTTCGGGGTCCATCGGAACTGTTTTTT; V gene: TRBV7-2; clone size: -; D gene: -; J gene: TRBJ1-4
CDR3 protein: CASSPPGTSLDYEQYF; CDR3 DNA: TGTGCCAGCTCACCACCAGGGACTTCTTTAGACTACGAGCAGTACTTC; V gene: TRBV18; clone size: -; D gene: -; J gene: TRBJ2-7
CDR3 protein: CASSQLWRLAGGQETQYF; CDR3 DNA: TGTGCCAGCAGCCAATTATGGAGACTAGCGGGAGGGCAAGAGACCCAGTACTTC; V gene: TRBV6-2/TRBV6-3; clone size: -; D gene: TRBD2; J gene: TRBJ2-5
CDR3 protein: CASTHRAVEQFF; CDR3 DNA: TGTGCCAGCACCCACAGGGCGGTAGAGCAGTTCTTC; V gene: TRBV28; clone size: -; D gene: -; J gene: TRBJ2-1
CDR3 protein: CASSPTSYSYNEQFF; CDR3 DNA: TGTGCCAGCAGCCCGACTTCCTACTCCTACAATGAGCAGTTCTTC; V gene: TRBV9; clone size: -; D gene: -; J gene: TRBJ2-1
CDR3 protein: CASRASGSDEQFF; CDR3 DNA: TGTGCCAGCAGGGCTAGCGGGAGCGATGAGCAGTTCTTC; V gene: TRBV6-5; clone size: -; D gene: TRBD2; J gene: TRBJ2-1
CDR3 protein: CASSFSNYGYTF; CDR3 DNA: TGTGCCAGCAGTTTTTCGAACTATGGCTACACCTTC; V gene: TRBV28; clone size: once; D gene: -; J gene: TRBJ1-2
CDR3 protein: CASSLAGTGQETQYF; CDR3 DNA: TGTGCCAGCAGCTTAGCCGGGACAGGACAAGAGACCCAGTACTTC; V gene: TRBV13; clone size: few; D gene: TRBD1; J gene: TRBJ2-5
CDR3 protein: CASSSVTGYGYTF; CDR3 DNA: TGTGCCAGCAGCTCCGTCACGGGTTATGGCTACACCTTC; V gene: TRBV12-3/TRBV12-4; clone size: -; D gene: -; J gene: TRBJ1-2